This TCR beta chain was recorded in a study of blood T cell repertoires in COVID-19. In the authors' workflow: Reference gene primer amplification yielded estimated nucleated cell counts. The method was immunoSEQ multiplex PCR; TCRdb's version includes in-frame clones alone and lacks a portion of them. The V and J calls and clone size are taken from that table; D and trimming were inferred from the DNA. The table lists tens of thousands of clones, about 85% of them singletons. Looked up from germline, CDR1 is LNHDA and CDR2 is SQIVND (reference sequence). CDR3 length: 14 residues. V lost 9 bases and J 0 bases, leaving 14 bases between the germline ends.

This clonotype was sampled from a woman older than 75 with acute or convalescent COVID-19. Input material: peripheral blood. The chain uses TRBV19 and TRBJ1-1; possible D gene TRBD1, 5 bases. This CDR3 reads CASRKGSVNTEAFF. The CDR3 nucleotides read TGTGCCAGCCGTAAGGGGTCGGTGAACACTGAAGCTTTCTTT.